Presented here are 20 T cell receptor beta chains from one specimen sequenced in a study of response to subunit inactivated influenza vaccine (dated by TCRdb to 2017 to 2018). Library creation used RT-PCR. Sequencing took place on an Illumina HiSeq 2500. TCRdb trimmed the raw reads at Q25, called clones with MiXCR and kept productive beta chains. A single entry per CDR3 protein holds the most common genes and DNA from its merged rows. Recorded for this sample are 400,000 to 650,000 distinct CDR3 sequences; approximately 7.7% of them occurred a single time. The biggest ten clones account for around 14% of the sample. The sample consisted of PBMCs from blood, taken roughly 24 months after vaccination. These receptors originate from a man aged 50 to 69 who received an inactivated influenza vaccine. Donor details come from another sample of the same person, matched by shared clones.

This clonotype was recorded many times. The chain joins TRBV6-2 or TRBV6-3 to TRBJ2-1; possible D gene TRBD1, 5 bases. V was shortened by 5 bases and J by 1 base, with 15 bases between the two germline ends. Germline V gene lookup returns CDR1 MNHEY and CDR2 SVGEGT. The length of the CDR3 is 16 residues. CDR3 residues: CASSRGQGLSYNEQFF. DNA for the CDR3: TGTGCCAGCAGTAGGGGCCAGGGCTTGTCCTACAATGAGCAGTTCTTC.

V usage is TRBV27 and J usage is TRBJ2-7; the match to TRBD2 covers 10 bases. Per the germline V gene, CDR1 is MNHEY and CDR2 is SMNVEV (reference sequence). The CDR3 totals 17 residues. The V gene end was trimmed by 6 bases and the J gene end by 4 bases; junction bases not matched to a gene: 15. The CDR3 reads CASRRGAASGRGYEQYF. For the CDR3, the DNA is TGTGCCAGCAGACGCGGAGCGGCTAGCGGGAGAGGGTACGAGCAGTACTTC.

This chain joins TRBV3-1 and TRBJ2-2; D perhaps matches TRBD2 (5 bases). Germline CDR1 and CDR2: LGHDT and YNNKEL (reference sequence). Trimming took off 6 bases at V and 1 base at J, with 9 bases between the two ends. The CDR3 runs 14 residues. CDR3 bases: TGTGCCAGCAGGGACTTATGGAACACCGGGGAGCTGTTTTTT. As protein: CASRDLWNTGELFF.

The V call is TRBV29-1, the J call TRBJ2-1; D is ambiguous. V dropped 6 bases and J dropped 0 bases, with 9 bases sitting between them. CDR3 length: 13 residues. Germline V gives CDR1 SQVTM, CDR2 ANQGSEA. The CDR3 DNA follows: TGCAGCGTCGTGTGGGGCTCCTACAATGAGCAGTTCTTC. Its protein is CSVVWGSYNEQFF.

This clonotype was observed a few times. The CDR3 DNA sequence: TGTGCCAGCAGTGAGACAGGGGTCGCTTTCTTT. The encoded protein is CASSETGVAFF. V usage is TRBV25-1 and J usage is TRBJ1-1; 8 bases line up with TRBD1. J lost 11 bases, V lost 3 bases, and 2 bases had no gene match. Germline V gene sequence: CDR1 MGHDK, CDR2 SYGVNS. There are 11 residues in the CDR3.

The chain links TRBV29-1 to TRBJ2-3, with 7 bases aligning to TRBD2. The V gene end was trimmed by 1 base and the J gene end by 2 bases; junction bases not matched to a gene: 9. Germline CDR1 SQVTM, CDR2 ANQGSEA. The CDR3 is 16 residues long. The CDR3 bases are TGCAGCGTTGAAGGCGGACTAGATGGGGCCACAGATACGCAGTATTTT. Protein product: CSVEGGLDGATDTQYF.

The genes are TRBV20-1 and TRBJ2-7; D possibly corresponds to TRBD2 (6 bases). V lost 6 bases and J 3 bases, leaving 21 bases between the germline ends. Germline V gene sequence: CDR1 DFQATT, CDR2 SNEGSKA (reference sequence). The CDR3 spans 15 residues. The CDR3 is CSAGGVIGNIYEQYF. Here the CDR3 DNA reads TGCAGTGCCGGAGGGGTTATTGGAAATATCTACGAGCAGTACTTC.

In this sample, this clonotype turned up many times. The chain couples TRBV20-1 to TRBJ2-1, with TRBD2 matching 15 bases. Trimming removed 5 bases from V and 8 bases from J; junction bases left unmatched: 7. The germline gives CDR1 DFQATT, CDR2 SNEGSKA (reference sequence). The CDR3 runs to 15 residues. CDR3 loop: CSARTSGRATDEQFF. In DNA form, the CDR3 reads TGCAGTGCTCGGACTAGCGGGAGGGCCACGGATGAGCAGTTCTTC.

This clonotype has just a few counts. In DNA, the CDR3 is TGCAGTGCTAGATCAGCCTATCCTGAAAAACTGTTTTTT. It is translated as CSARSAYPEKLFF. V and J are TRBV20-1 and TRBJ1-4; D not resolved. V gave up 2 bases and J gave up 7 bases, with 11 bases separating them. CDR1 and CDR2 (germline): DFQATT, SNEGSKA (reference sequence). The CDR3 contains 13 residues.

This clonotype was seen many times. V gene TRBV7-2 combines with J gene TRBJ2-4, with D maybe TRBD1 (6 bases). Trimming took off 5 bases at V and 1 base at J, with 18 bases between the two ends. The CDR3 extends over 17 amino acids. The germline V gene encodes CDR1 SGHTA and CDR2 FQGNSA. The CDR3 nucleotides are TGTGCCAGCAGCCTAGGTGCCCCAGGGGAGGCCAAAAACATTCAGTACTTC. Encoded protein: CASSLGAPGEAKNIQYF.

This sequence joins TRBV7-2 and TRBJ1-4; D is unclear. Trimming took off 0 bases at V and 0 bases at J, with 8 bases between the two ends. The CDR3 contains 16 residues. The germline V gene has CDR1 SGHTA and CDR2 FQGNSA. CDR3 region: CASSLARGTTNEKLFF. CDR3 sequence (DNA): TGTGCCAGCAGCTTAGCGCGAGGGACAACTAATGAAAAACTGTTTTTT.

This clonotype occurred many times. The chain joins TRBV5-1 to TRBJ2-2; D may match TRBD1 or TRBD2 (5 bases each). With 5 bases removed from V and 0 bases from J, the gap between germline ends came to 14 bases. From germline, CDR1 is SGHRS and CDR2 YFSETQ. This CDR3 comprises 16 residues. The CDR3 spells CASSSNPGPNTGELFF. Here the CDR3 DNA reads TGCGCCAGCAGTTCGAACCCGGGACCGAACACCGGGGAGCTGTTTTTT.

In its sample, this clonotype was seen many times. Here the CDR3 reads CASSSRTAPGELFF. As DNA, the CDR3 is TGTGCCAGCAGCTCCAGGACGGCCCCCGGGGAGCTGTTTTTT. The chain employs TRBV3-1 and TRBJ2-2; no clear D gene. Germline CDR1 and CDR2: LGHDT and YNNKEL (reference sequence). Deletions cut 5 bases from V and 6 bases from J, with 13 bases between. The CDR3 totals 14 residues. Looking up the rest from reference TRBV3-1 and TRBJ2-2 gives the full variable domain: DTAVSQTPKYLVTQMGNDKSIKCEQNLGHDTMYWYKQDSKKFLKIMFSYNNKELIINETVPNRFSPKSPDKAHLNLHINSLELGDSAVYFCASSSRTAPGELFFGEGSRLTVL.

This clonotype has ten or more counts. The chain employs TRBV28 and TRBJ2-7; D call uncertain. Trimming removed 10 bases at V and 2 bases at J, with 12 bases between. The CDR3 length is 12 residues. The germline V gene encodes CDR1 MDHEN and CDR2 SYDVKM. The CDR3 DNA reads as TGTGCCACCGCTGGGCAGGCCTACGAGCAGTACTTC. It encodes CATAGQAYEQYF.

This clonotype was seen a handful of times. Written as DNA, the CDR3 is TGCAGCGTTGGTTACAGGGGGCGATGGGGCACTGAAGCTTTCTTT. Translation: CSVGYRGRWGTEAFF. V usage is TRBV29-1 and J usage is TRBJ1-1, with 9 bases that match TRBD1. Germline lookup yields CDR1 SQVTM and CDR2 ANQGSEA. The ends lost 4 bases at V and 4 bases at J; junction bases unmatched: 10. The CDR3 spans 15 residues.

This clonotype has at least ten counts. The J gene is TRBJ2-5, the V gene TRBV6-5; 7 positions match TRBD1. Germline V gives CDR1 MNHEY, CDR2 SVGAGI. This CDR3 region has 15 residues. Trimming removed 2 bases from V and 2 bases from J; junction bases left unmatched: 5. CDR3 DNA sequence: TGTGCCAGCAGTTACAACCGACAGGGTCAAGAGACCCAGTACTTC. Its translation: CASSYNRQGQETQYF.

CDR3: CASSGQGGSEAFF. The CDR3 DNA follows: TGTGCCAGCAGCGGACAGGGGGGCTCTGAAGCTTTCTTT. This rearrangement joins TRBV12-3 or TRBV12-4 to TRBJ1-1; TRBD1 matches at 10 bases. The CDR3 loop spans 13 amino acids. V shed 6 bases, J shed 6 bases, and the junction held 4 bases outside the gene matches.

This clonotype was seen a few times. The chain joins TRBV7-6 to TRBJ1-6; 7 bases line up with TRBD1. V lost 6 bases and J lost 5; bases outside the gene matches: 19. The germline V gene has CDR1 SGHVS and CDR2 FNYEAQ. This CDR3 spans 19 amino acids. For the CDR3, the DNA is TGTGCCAGCAGTCTCCGACAAGACAGGGTTGCCGATAATAATTCACCCCTCCACTTT. This translates into CASSLRQDRVADNNSPLHF.

This clonotype was detected many times. This chain uses TRBV5-1 with TRBJ2-3; perhaps D is TRBD1 or TRBD2 (5 bases each). This CDR3 is 15 amino acids long. Germline V lookup: CDR1 SGHRS, CDR2 YFSETQ. V was shortened by 2 bases and J by 1 base, with 11 bases between the two germline ends. The CDR3 nucleotides read TGCGCCAGCAGCTTTGGGGGAGCGGGCACAGATACGCAGTATTTT. Protein product: CASSFGGAGTDTQYF.

This chain joins TRBV12-3 or TRBV12-4 and TRBJ2-2; 10 positions agree with TRBD2. The V segment lost 3 bases and the J segment 3 bases; nucleotides outside the gene matches: 4. The CDR3 runs 16 residues. This CDR3 reads CASSFVAGGYTGELFF. CDR3 nucleotides: TGTGCCAGCAGTTTCGTAGCGGGGGGTTACACCGGGGAGCTGTTTTTT.